Presented here are 15 T cell receptor beta chains from one specimen sequenced in a study of blood T cell repertoires in COVID-19. Data came from immunoSEQ multiplex PCR; TCRdb stores just in-frame clones and leaves some out. This table has under 150,000 clones, roughly 86% appearing once. The sequenced sample consisted of peripheral blood. The source is a woman aged 50 to 60 who had recovered from COVID-19.

This clone has only one observation. J is TRBJ1-1 and V is TRBV3-1 (or the pseudogene TRBV3-2); D is perhaps TRBD1 (6 bases). CDR3 length equals 13 residues. The V end lost 0 bases, the J end lost 11 bases, and 13 bases lay between the germline ends. Germline CDR1 reads LGHDT; CDR2 reads YNNKEL (reference sequence). For the CDR3, the DNA is TGTGCCAGCAGCCAAGATAGGGGGTCGTATGCTTTCTTT. Translating gives CASSQDRGSYAFF.

Only a few counts were recorded for this clone. This chain joins TRBV4-1 and TRBJ1-1; 8 bases line up with TRBD1. The length of the CDR3 is 15 residues. The ends lost 3 bases at V and 7 bases at J; junction bases unmatched: 10. Germline values: CDR1 MGHRA, CDR2 YSYEKL. The CDR3 region has the DNA TGCGCCAGCAGCCATTCCCAGGGGGCAGTGGGTGAAGCTTTCTTT. Protein: CASSHSQGAVGEAFF.

In regard to this clone: The same CDR3 is also encoded by other DNA sequences in this sample. This chain links TRBV9 with TRBJ2-7; D unresolved. The germline V gene encodes CDR1 SGDLS and CDR2 YYNGEE. CDR3 length: 13 residues. The ends were cut back, 5 bases at V and 3 bases at J, with 12 bases in the middle. The CDR3 region has the DNA TGTGCCAGCAGTCCTGGGCCTATCTACGAGCAGTACTTC. Translating it yields CASSPGPIYEQYF.

This clone came up once. The V gene is TRBV11-2, the J gene TRBJ1-1; 8 bases match TRBD1. Per germline, CDR1 SGHAT and CDR2 FQNNGV. The length of the CDR3 is 16 residues. Trimming removed 2 bases from V and 1 base from J; junction bases left unmatched: 6. DNA of the CDR3: TGTGCCAGCAGCTTAAACAGGGGGGCCCCGAACACTGAAGCTTTCTTT. Protein: CASSLNRGAPNTEAFF. The full variable domain, in which reference TRBV11-2 and TRBJ1-1 provide the parts outside the CDR3, is EAGVAQSPRYKIIEKRQSVAFWCNPISGHATLYWYQQILGQGPKLLIQFQNNGVVDDSQLPKDRFSAERLKGVDSTLKIQPAKLEDSAVYLCASSLNRGAPNTEAFFGQGTRLTVV.

This clone was counted at least ten times. This chain links TRBV5-1 with TRBJ1-2, with 12 positions matching TRBD1. CDR3 length: 14 residues. Per germline, CDR1 SGHRS and CDR2 YFSETQ. V shed 5 bases, J shed 7 bases, and the junction held 6 bases outside the gene matches. CDR3 nucleotide sequence: TGCGCCAGCAGACGGGACAGGGGGCAACTTGGCTACACCTTC. Amino acids: CASRRDRGQLGYTF.

This clone was recorded only once. In DNA form, the CDR3 reads TGCGCCAGCAGCTTAACCCCAGGGAACTATGGCTACACCTTC. It is translated as CASSLTPGNYGYTF. The chain combines TRBV5-1 with TRBJ1-2; TRBD1 is a possible D gene (5 bases). Germline lookup yields CDR1 SGHRS and CDR2 YFSETQ. This CDR3 region has 14 residues. Deletions cut 2 bases from V and 2 bases from J, with 10 bases between.

This chain joins TRBV7-3 and TRBJ2-3; TRBD2 agrees at 7 bases. The CDR3 totals 15 residues. V lost 5 bases to trimming and J lost 3 bases; unmatched junction nucleotides: 8. Germline-derived CDR1 and CDR2 are SGHTA and FQGTGA. CDR3 residues: CASSTRGLQTDTQYF. CDR3 nucleotides: TGTGCCAGCAGCACGCGGGGGTTACAGACAGATACGCAGTATTTT.

A single count supports this clone. The rearrangement joins TRBV7-8 to TRBJ1-6; D possibly corresponds to TRBD1 (6 bases). This CDR3 has 16 amino acids. The germline gives CDR1 SGHVS, CDR2 FQNEAQ. V was pared by 2 bases and J by 0 bases, with 8 bases between. Written as DNA, the CDR3 is TGTGCCAGCAGCTTAAACAGGGCCTCCTATAATTCACCCCTCCACTTT. Translated, it gives CASSLNRASYNSPLHF.

The rearrangement joins TRBV10-3 to TRBJ1-6; maybe TRBD1 (5 bases). The CDR3 spans 14 residues. The ends were cut back, 10 bases at V and 5 bases at J, with 15 bases in the middle. Germline CDR1 ENHRY, CDR2 SYGVKD. CDR3 coding DNA: TGTGCCACCAGGTCGGCAGGGAATAATTCACCCCTCCACTTT. Translation gives CATRSAGNNSPLHF.

This clone showed up just a few times. The chain recombines TRBV27 with TRBJ2-7, with TRBD2 matching 8 bases. Trimming took 9 bases from V and 0 from J; bases not matched to a gene: 16. Germline V gives CDR1 MNHEY, CDR2 SMNVEV (reference sequence). The CDR3 runs to 17 residues. The CDR3 loop is CASTKFGGAGSSYEQYF. The DNA of the CDR3 is TGTGCCAGTACCAAGTTCGGGGGGGCAGGGAGCTCCTACGAGCAGTACTTC.

This chain uses TRBV30 with TRBJ1-1; D gene unclear. This CDR3 region has 12 residues. In germline, CDR1 is GTSNPN, CDR2 SVGIG (reference sequence). V lost 2 bases and J lost 7, with 11 bases in between. The CDR3 spells CAWSTPGDEAFF. The CDR3, as DNA: TGTGCCTGGAGTACTCCGGGAGATGAAGCTTTCTTT.

The chain joins TRBV3-1 (or the pseudogene TRBV3-2) to TRBJ1-1, with D perhaps TRBD1 (6 bases). Germline V lookup: CDR1 LGHDT, CDR2 YNNKEL (reference sequence). Trimming left V 4 bases short and J 7 bases short, with 16 bases between. CDR3 size: 14 residues. The CDR3 here is CASSPPHREREAFF. CDR3 bases: TGTGCCAGCAGCCCCCCCCACAGGGAGCGTGAAGCTTTCTTT.

This chain uses TRBV7-2 with TRBJ1-2; TRBD1 matches at 7 bases. This CDR3 has 12 residues. V lost 6 bases, J lost 10 bases, and 8 bases stayed unmatched. Looked up from germline, CDR1 is SGHTA and CDR2 is FQGNSA. The CDR3 nucleotides are TGTGCCAGCAGTCCGAGGACAGGATCCTACACCTTC. The encoded protein is CASSPRTGSYTF.

The chain recombines TRBV18 with TRBJ2-2, with a possible D match to TRBD2 (6 bases). Germline assignment: CDR1 KGHSH and CDR2 LQKENI. This CDR3 is 16 amino acids long. V gave up 4 bases and J gave up 2 bases, with 14 bases separating them. DNA of the CDR3: TGTGCCAGCTCACGGCCGGGACTGGCAAACACCGGGGAGCTGTTTTTT. Translating gives CASSRPGLANTGELFF.

The chain joins TRBV5-1 to TRBJ1-1; D perhaps matches TRBD1 (5 bases). The germline V gene encodes CDR1 SGHRS and CDR2 YFSETQ. The CDR3 loop spans 15 amino acids. Trimming stripped 1 base from V and 1 base from J, with 11 bases between. This CDR3 reads CASSLLTESNTEAFF. The CDR3 DNA reads as TGCGCCAGCAGCTTGCTGACAGAGTCGAACACTGAAGCTTTCTTT.